These 16 T cell receptor beta chains were all obtained from the same sample, sequenced in a study of OX40 agonist ivuxolimab in advanced cancers. Receptors were amplified or captured by the immunoSEQ multiplex PCR assay. The source is immuneACCESS, and TCRdb retained only in-frame sequences with V and J called. Part of the clones is not carried over; for the studies checked, unresolved V genes explain less than half of this, and the remainder is unexplained. The sample records 65,000 to 75,000 clones, roughly 80% of which are singletons. More than 6.5% of the sample is taken by the ten largest. This specimen consisted of CD4+ or CD8+ T cells sorted from blood, obtained in a trial of the OX40 agonist ivuxolimab. All receptors derive from an adult with an advanced solid tumor such as melanoma, head and neck, liver or kidney cancer.

The rearrangement uses TRBV11-3 and TRBJ2-1, with TRBD2 matching over 7 bases. V shed 5 bases and J 8 bases; nucleotides not matched to a gene: 9. Germline V gene sequence: CDR1 SGHNT, CDR2 YENEEA. The CDR3 is made up of 14 amino acids. CDR3 sequence: CASSTSGVVDEQFF. The CDR3 region has the DNA TGTGCCAGCAGCACAAGCGGGGTTGTCGATGAGCAGTTCTTC.

This rearrangement joins TRBV7-3 to TRBJ2-3, with D possibly matching TRBD2 (6 bases). Germline V gene data show CDR1 as SGHTA and CDR2 as FQGTGA. Between the trimmed V and J ends, which lost 5 bases and 0 bases, there was a span of 12 bases. This CDR3 is built from 15 residues. The CDR3 DNA is TGTGCCAGCAGCCTATCCGGGACTAGCACAGATACGCAGTATTTT. It codes for CASSLSGTSTDTQYF.

The chain recombines TRBV28 with TRBJ1-2, with 7 bases aligning to TRBD1. Germline lookup yields CDR1 MDHEN and CDR2 SYDVKM. The V gene end was trimmed by 6 bases and the J gene end by 4 bases; junction bases not matched to a gene: 11. The CDR3 has 15 amino acids. The CDR3 DNA sequence: TGTGCCAGCAGATCTGACAGGGCCCAATTCTATGGCTACACCTTC. Amino acids: CASRSDRAQFYGYTF.

The chain employs TRBV12-5 and TRBJ1-6, with D uncertain. The CDR3 has 13 amino acids. Germline CDR1 is LGHNT and CDR2 is FRNRAP. The germline V and J ends were trimmed by 6 bases and 9 bases, with 12 bases remaining between them. CDR3 residues: CASGATEGSPLHF. CDR3 in DNA: TGTGCTAGTGGGGCCACGGAGGGTTCACCCCTCCACTTT. Using reference TRBV12-5 and TRBJ1-6 for the parts outside the CDR3, the full variable domain is DARVTQTPRHKVTEMGQEVTMRCQPILGHNTVFWYRQTMMQGLELLAYFRNRAPLDDSGMPKDRFSAEMPDATLATLKIQPSEPRDSAVYFCASGATEGSPLHFGNGTRLTVT.

J is TRBJ2-5 and V is TRBV18, with D tentatively TRBD2 (6 bases). In germline, CDR1 is KGHSH, CDR2 LQKENI. Trimming left V 6 bases short and J 4 bases short, with 12 bases between. The CDR3 runs 13 residues. CDR3 residues: CASSPGTLETQYF. CDR3 bases: TGTGCCAGCTCTCCCGGGACTTTAGAGACCCAGTACTTC.

This chain connects TRBV28 to TRBJ1-5; D uncertain. The CDR3 length is 18 residues. Germline V CDR1 and CDR2: MDHEN, SYDVKM. Trimming pared 6 bases from V and 0 bases from J, leaving 21 bases between. The CDR3, as DNA: TGTGCCAGCAGCCTACCGGGTAAGGGCGGATATAGCAATCAGCCCCAGCATTTT. It is translated as CASSLPGKGGYSNQPQHF.

The chain uses TRBV5-8 and TRBJ1-4; D gene uncertain. Between the trimmed V and J ends, which lost 1 base and 0 bases, there was a span of 13 bases. Germline-derived CDR1 and CDR2 are SGHTS and YDEGEE. CDR3 length equals 17 residues. The CDR3 sequence is CASSLLRPSATNEKLFF. Here the CDR3 DNA reads TGTGCCAGCAGCTTGCTCCGCCCTTCAGCAACTAATGAAAAACTGTTTTTT.

The chain is built from TRBV28 and TRBJ1-2, with D unresolved. Germline CDR1 reads MDHEN; CDR2 reads SYDVKM. The CDR3 is 14 residues long. Between the trimmed V and J ends, which lost 6 bases and 4 bases, there was a span of 15 bases. Here the CDR3 DNA reads TGTGCCAGCAGCCCCGCGGGATGGGGCTATGGCTACACCTTC. It is translated as CASSPAGWGYGYTF.

This clone was recorded a few times. This chain joins TRBV5-3 and TRBJ1-1, with a tentative D call TRBD1 (6 bases). TRBV5-3 is marked as an open reading frame, function uncertain. The germline V and J ends were trimmed by 3 bases and 3 bases, with 24 bases remaining between them. The CDR3 runs to 18 residues. The DNA of the CDR3 is TGTGCCAGAAGCTCCCCCAACAGGGACCCCCAAGAACACACTGAAGCTTTCTTT. It is translated as CARSSPNRDPQEHTEAFF.

This chain links TRBV2 with TRBJ1-2; weak D call: TRBD1 (6 bases). The CDR3 length is 14 residues. Germline CDR1 reads SNHLY; CDR2 reads FYNNEI. The V end was cut by 7 bases, the J end by 0 bases, with 12 bases between. The CDR3 DNA reads as TGTGCCAGCACTTCGGAGGGGGCTAACTATGGCTACACCTTC. It is translated as CASTSEGANYGYTF.

V and J are TRBV5-1 and TRBJ2-5; a weak D match, TRBD2 (5 bases). CDR3 length: 14 amino acids. Between the trimmed V and J ends, which lost 4 bases and 5 bases, there was a span of 15 bases. The V gene's germline CDR1 is SGHRS and CDR2 YFSETQ. The CDR3 spells CASSLTRPGETQYF. DNA of the CDR3: TGCGCCAGCAGCCTAACTAGGCCCGGCGAGACCCAGTACTTC.

V usage is TRBV4-1 and J usage is TRBJ1-4; 10 bases are a match to TRBD1. The V and J ends lost 4 bases and 6 bases, in that order; junction bases with no gene match: 8. CDR1 and CDR2 from the germline V gene are MGHRA and YSYEKL. CDR3 size: 16 residues. The CDR3 DNA reads as TGCGCCAGCAGCCCTTTGGGGACAGGGGCGTATGAAAAACTGTTTTTT. Its translation is CASSPLGTGAYEKLFF.

The chain combines TRBV30 with TRBJ2-1; 9 bases are shared with TRBD2. The germline V gene has CDR1 GTSNPN and CDR2 SVGIG (reference sequence). V was clipped by 2 bases and J by 0 bases; unmatched bases: 11. The CDR3 runs 18 residues. The DNA of the CDR3 is TGTGCCTGGAGTCTCCCGGGGAGCGGGAGGTACTCCTACAATGAGCAGTTCTTC. Protein sequence: CAWSLPGSGRYSYNEQFF.

This clone has a handful of counts. The CDR3: CASSDRTHVYEQYF. The DNA of the CDR3 is TGTGCCAGCAGCGATCGGACACATGTCTACGAGCAGTACTTC. The chain uses TRBV28 and TRBJ2-7; a possible D gene is TRBD1 (5 bases). CDR1 is MDHEN and CDR2 is SYDVKM in the germline V gene. Between the trimmed V and J ends, which lost 6 bases and 3 bases, there was a span of 15 bases. The CDR3 consists of 14 residues.

This clone has only a few counts. V is TRBV27 and J is TRBJ2-6; D call uncertain. The CDR3 is 13 residues long. V was pared by 0 bases and J by 6 bases, with 3 bases between. The V gene's germline CDR1 is MNHEY and CDR2 SMNVEV (reference sequence). The CDR3 bases are TGTGCCAGCAGTTTATCGAAGGCCAACGTCCTGACTTTC. It is translated as CASSLSKANVLTF.

This chain uses TRBV9 with TRBJ2-3, with 9 positions matching TRBD1. Germline assignment: CDR1 SGDLS and CDR2 YYNGEE. The ends lost 2 bases at V and 3 bases at J; junction bases unmatched: 4. There are 15 residues in the CDR3. The CDR3: CASSVGQGLTDTQYF. CDR3 DNA sequence: TGTGCCAGCAGCGTGGGACAGGGTCTGACAGATACGCAGTATTTT.